Each of the 16 T cell receptor beta chains below was sequenced from the same sample in a study of blood T cell repertoires in COVID-19. Libraries were prepared by immunoSEQ multiplex PCR; TCRdb keeps only in-frame clonotypes and omits some of them. The top ten clones hold more than 20% of a sample with 35,000 to 50,000 clones, approximately 80% of them seen once. Source material: peripheral blood. Every receptor here comes from a woman in her sixties or seventies with acute or convalescent COVID-19.

This chain links TRBV9 with TRBJ2-7; 7 bases line up with TRBD2. Trimming cost V 1 base and J 0 bases; bases outside gene matches: 7. CDR3 length: 16 amino acids. Germline CDR1 reads SGDLS; CDR2 reads YYNGEE. The CDR3, as DNA: TGTGCCAGCAGCGTATCTTTAGGGGAGGGCTCCTACGAGCAGTACTTC. Translating it yields CASSVSLGEGSYEQYF.

This clone was picked up one time. V and J are TRBV20-1 and TRBJ2-7, with TRBD1 matching over 9 bases. V was clipped by 3 bases and J by 3 bases; unmatched bases: 6. Germline V lookup: CDR1 DFQATT, CDR2 SNEGSKA (reference sequence). CDR3 size: 14 residues. CDR3 sequence: CSASPADRGYEQYF. The CDR3 DNA reads as TGCAGTGCTAGTCCAGCGGACAGGGGCTACGAGCAGTACTTC.

The gene calls are TRBV3-1 (or the pseudogene TRBV3-2) and TRBJ1-2; D ambiguous. CDR1 and CDR2 from the germline V gene are LGHDT and YNNKEL (reference sequence). V dropped 1 base and J dropped 5 bases, with 8 bases sitting between them. This CDR3 region has 13 residues. The CDR3 sequence is CASSQGGAYGYTF. CDR3 DNA sequence: TGTGCCAGCAGCCAAGGAGGCGCGTATGGCTACACCTTC.

The CDR3 reads CASSLGLSNTGELFF. CDR3 in DNA: TGTGCCAGCAGCTTAGGACTGTCGAACACCGGGGAGCTGTTTTTT. The chain employs TRBV7-9 and TRBJ2-2; unclear D gene. The CDR3 totals 15 residues. CDR1 and CDR2 from the germline V gene are SEHNR and FQNEAQ (reference sequence). Trimming took off 1 base at V and 0 bases at J, with 6 bases between the two ends.

This clone appeared a single time. The chain recombines TRBV7-9 with TRBJ2-7, with TRBD2 matching 9 bases. CDR3 length: 15 residues. V was pared by 5 bases and J by 6 bases, with 11 bases of the junction left unmatched. The germline V gene encodes CDR1 SEHNR and CDR2 FQNEAQ (reference sequence). The CDR3 DNA sequence: TGTGCCAGCAGCACTCCCGGGACTAGCTTCTCCGAGCAGTACTTC. It specifies CASSTPGTSFSEQYF.

The chain joins TRBV7-2 to TRBJ2-1, with 7 bases that match TRBD2. Germline V gene sequence: CDR1 SGHTA, CDR2 FQGNSA. With V trimmed by 3 bases and J by 4 bases, 3 bases remained unmatched. The CDR3 contains 14 residues. CDR3 DNA sequence: TGTGCCAGCAGCTTTACAGCGGGGTACAATGAGCAGTTCTTC. It encodes CASSFTAGYNEQFF.

The V call is TRBV18, the J call TRBJ1-1; D is possibly TRBD1 (5 bases). V was shortened by 3 bases and J by 1 base, with 9 bases between the two germline ends. The germline V gene has CDR1 KGHSH and CDR2 LQKENI. The CDR3 is 14 amino acids. The chain's CDR3 is CASSPGPANTEAFF. In DNA form, the CDR3 reads TGTGCCAGCTCACCGGGGCCGGCGAACACTGAAGCTTTCTTT.

This sequence joins TRBV29-1 and TRBJ2-2; 7 nucleotides agree with TRBD1. The CDR3 extends over 13 amino acids. The ends lost 5 bases at V and 3 bases at J; junction bases unmatched: 3. CDR1 is SQVTM and CDR2 is ANQGSEA in the germline V gene. DNA of the CDR3: TGCAGCGTTCGGGACAGTGACACCGGGGAGCTGTTTTTT. This gives the protein CSVRDSDTGELFF.

This clone came up a few times. This chain joins TRBV18 and TRBJ2-7; a possible D gene is TRBD2 (7 bases). Germline V lookup: CDR1 KGHSH, CDR2 LQKENI. The V end was cut by 2 bases, the J end by 3 bases, with 17 bases between. This CDR3 region has 16 residues. CDR3 loop: CASSPGSQGRVYEQYF. The DNA of the CDR3 is TGTGCCAGCTCACCAGGAAGCCAGGGGAGGGTCTACGAGCAGTACTTC. Full variable domain (outside the CDR3, taken from reference TRBV18 and TRBJ2-7): NAGVMQNPRHLVRRRGQEARLRCSPMKGHSHVYWYRQLPEEGLKFMVYLQKENIIDESGMPKERFSAEFPKEGPSILRIQQVVRGDSAAYFCASSPGSQGRVYEQYFGPGTRLTVT.

CDR3 residues: CASSIAVTGGNNSPLHF. DNA of the CDR3: TGTGCCAGTAGTATCGCGGTGACAGGGGGTAATAATTCACCCCTCCACTTT. The chain uses TRBV19 and TRBJ1-6; the match to TRBD1 covers 9 bases. Germline V gives CDR1 LNHDA, CDR2 SQIVND (reference sequence). The CDR3 is made up of 17 amino acids. V shed 3 bases, J shed 5 bases, and the junction held 8 bases outside the gene matches.

The chain has TRBV7-8 and TRBJ2-2; 7 positions agree with TRBD1. J gave up 3 bases and V 4 bases, and 8 bases lay outside the gene matches. Germline loops: CDR1 SGHVS, CDR2 FQNEAQ. This CDR3 has 16 residues. This chain's CDR3 is CASSSRQGRDTGELFF. CDR3 sequence (DNA): TGTGCCAGCAGCTCCAGACAGGGACGAGACACCGGGGAGCTGTTTTTT.

The chain couples TRBV25-1 to TRBJ2-2, with 9 bases matching TRBD1. The J segment lost 0 bases and the V segment lost 4 bases, leaving 6 bases of the junction unmatched. The CDR3 extends over 17 amino acids. Germline CDR1 reads MGHDK; CDR2 reads SYGVNS. CDR3 bases: TGTGCCAGCAGTGGGGCCTACAGGGGGCCGAACACCGGGGAGCTGTTTTTT. This sequence encodes CASSGAYRGPNTGELFF.

The J gene is TRBJ2-5, the V gene TRBV5-4; 13 bases map to TRBD2. Germline CDR1 and CDR2: SGHNT and YYREEE (reference sequence). V lost 0 bases and J lost 5; bases outside the gene matches: 7. The CDR3 is made up of 17 amino acids. In nucleotides, the CDR3 is TGTGCCAGCAGCTTGGAACTAGCGGGGGGGCAGTGGGAGACCCAGTACTTC. Residues: CASSLELAGGQWETQYF.

The CDR3 DNA reads TGTGCCAGTAGTCTCAGACGGACAGGCAATGAGCAGTTCTTC. This encodes CASSLRRTGNEQFF. The chain combines TRBV19 with TRBJ2-1, with 7 bases matching TRBD1. V shed 5 bases, J shed 6 bases, and the junction held 7 bases outside the gene matches. Germline CDR1 LNHDA, CDR2 SQIVND (reference sequence). This CDR3 comprises 14 residues.

This chain connects TRBV5-1 to TRBJ1-1; TRBD1 is a possible D gene (5 bases). The CDR3 totals 13 residues. CDR1 SGHRS and CDR2 YFSETQ come from the germline V gene. Trimming pared 0 bases from V and 6 bases from J, leaving 9 bases between. The CDR3 loop is CASSLAGVPEAFF. The CDR3 nucleotides read TGCGCCAGCAGCTTGGCGGGGGTCCCTGAAGCTTTCTTT.

The chain couples TRBV6-5 to TRBJ2-7, with TRBD2 identical over 8 bases. The germline V gene encodes CDR1 MNHEY and CDR2 SVGAGI. This CDR3 contains 12 residues. V lost 6 bases, J lost 5 bases, and 3 bases stayed unmatched. The CDR3 sequence is CASRAGADEQYF. In DNA, the CDR3 is TGTGCCAGCAGAGCGGGGGCGGACGAGCAGTACTTC.